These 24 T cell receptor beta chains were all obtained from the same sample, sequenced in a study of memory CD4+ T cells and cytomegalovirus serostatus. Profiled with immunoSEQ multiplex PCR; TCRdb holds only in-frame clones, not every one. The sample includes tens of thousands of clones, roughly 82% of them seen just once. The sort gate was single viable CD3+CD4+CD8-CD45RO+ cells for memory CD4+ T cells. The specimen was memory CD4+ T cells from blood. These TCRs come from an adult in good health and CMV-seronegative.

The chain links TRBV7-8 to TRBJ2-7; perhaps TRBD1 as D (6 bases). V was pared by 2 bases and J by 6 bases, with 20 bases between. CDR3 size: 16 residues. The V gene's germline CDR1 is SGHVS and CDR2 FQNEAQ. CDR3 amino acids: CASSLSTGTSSLEQYF. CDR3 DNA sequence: TGTGCCAGCAGCTTATCAACCGGGACAAGCTCACTCGAGCAGTACTTC.

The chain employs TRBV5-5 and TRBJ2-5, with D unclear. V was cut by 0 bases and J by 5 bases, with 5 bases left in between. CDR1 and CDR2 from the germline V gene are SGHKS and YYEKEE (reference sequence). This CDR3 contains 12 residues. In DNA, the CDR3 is TGTGCCAGCAGCTTGGACATTGAGACCCAGTACTTC. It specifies CASSLDIETQYF.

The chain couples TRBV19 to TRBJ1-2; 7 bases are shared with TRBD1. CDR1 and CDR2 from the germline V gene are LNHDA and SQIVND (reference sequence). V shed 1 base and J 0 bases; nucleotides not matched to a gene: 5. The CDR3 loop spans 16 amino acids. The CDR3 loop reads CASSIAGQSANYGYTF. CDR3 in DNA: TGTGCCAGTAGTATAGCGGGACAGTCCGCTAACTATGGCTACACCTTC.

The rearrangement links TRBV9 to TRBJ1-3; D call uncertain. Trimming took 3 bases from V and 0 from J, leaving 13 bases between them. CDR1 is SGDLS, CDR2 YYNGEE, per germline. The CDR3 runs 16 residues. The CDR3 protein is CASSGSAWLSGNTIYF. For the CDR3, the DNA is TGTGCCAGCAGCGGGTCGGCCTGGCTCTCTGGAAACACCATATATTTT.

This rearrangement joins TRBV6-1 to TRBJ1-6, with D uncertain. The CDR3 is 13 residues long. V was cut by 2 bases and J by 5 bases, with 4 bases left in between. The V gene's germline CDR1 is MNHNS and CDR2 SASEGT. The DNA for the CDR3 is TGTGCCAGCAGTGAACTGAATAATTCACCCCTCCACTTT. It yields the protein CASSELNNSPLHF.

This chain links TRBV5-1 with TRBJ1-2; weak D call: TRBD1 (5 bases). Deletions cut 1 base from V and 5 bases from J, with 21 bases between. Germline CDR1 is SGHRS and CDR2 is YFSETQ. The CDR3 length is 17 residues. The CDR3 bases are TGCGCCAGCAGCTTGTCAAGGGGAACGATGGACAATTATGGCTACACCTTC. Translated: CASSLSRGTMDNYGYTF. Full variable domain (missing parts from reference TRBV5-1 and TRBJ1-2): KAGVTQTPRYLIKTRGQQVTLSCSPISGHRSVSWYQQTPGQGLQFLFEYFSETQRNKGNFPGRFSGRQFSNSRSEMNVSTLELGDSALYLCASSLSRGTMDNYGYTFGSGTRLTVV.

This chain's CDR3 is CAISELGSYEQYF. The CDR3 DNA sequence: TGTGCCATCAGTGAGCTGGGTTCCTACGAGCAGTACTTC. The rearrangement uses TRBV10-3 and TRBJ2-7, with no clear D. Germline CDR1 and CDR2: ENHRY and SYGVKD. This CDR3 region has 13 residues. With 2 bases removed from V and 1 base from J, the gap between germline ends came to 6 bases.

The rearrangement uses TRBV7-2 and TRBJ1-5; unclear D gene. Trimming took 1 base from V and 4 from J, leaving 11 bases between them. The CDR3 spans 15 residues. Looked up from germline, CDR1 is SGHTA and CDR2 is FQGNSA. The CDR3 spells CASSLVGLGNQPQHF. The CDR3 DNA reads TGTGCCAGCAGCTTAGTAGGGTTGGGTAATCAGCCCCAGCATTTT.

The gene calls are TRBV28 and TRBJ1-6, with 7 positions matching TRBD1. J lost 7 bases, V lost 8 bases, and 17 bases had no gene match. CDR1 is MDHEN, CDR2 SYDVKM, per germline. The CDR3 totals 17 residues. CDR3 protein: CASRFGGGRGNNSPLHF. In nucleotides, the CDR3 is TGTGCCAGCCGATTTGGGGGGGGCAGGGGGAACAATTCACCCCTCCACTTT.

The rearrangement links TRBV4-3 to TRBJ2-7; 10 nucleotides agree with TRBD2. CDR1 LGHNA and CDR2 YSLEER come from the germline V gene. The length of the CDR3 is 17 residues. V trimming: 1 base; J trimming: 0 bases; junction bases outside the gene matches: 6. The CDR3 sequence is CASSQVLLAGRSYEQYF. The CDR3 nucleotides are TGCGCCAGCAGCCAAGTGTTACTAGCGGGGCGCTCCTACGAGCAGTACTTC.

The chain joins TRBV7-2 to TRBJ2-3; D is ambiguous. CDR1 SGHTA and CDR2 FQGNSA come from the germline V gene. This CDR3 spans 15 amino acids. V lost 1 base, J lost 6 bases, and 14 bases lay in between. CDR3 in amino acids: CASSLGAGPGDTQYF. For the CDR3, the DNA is TGTGCCAGCAGCTTAGGGGCTGGACCTGGGGATACGCAGTATTTT. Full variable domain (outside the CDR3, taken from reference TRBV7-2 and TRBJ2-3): GAGVSQSPSNKVTEKGKDVELRCDPISGHTALYWYRQSLGQGLEFLIYFQGNSAPDKSGLPSDRFSAERTGGSVSTLTIQRTQQEDSAVYLCASSLGAGPGDTQYFGPGTRLTVL.

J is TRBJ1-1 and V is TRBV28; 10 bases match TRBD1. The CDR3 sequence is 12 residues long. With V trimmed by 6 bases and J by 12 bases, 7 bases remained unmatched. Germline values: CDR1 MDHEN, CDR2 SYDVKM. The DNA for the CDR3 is TGTGCCAGCAGCCAGGGACAGGGGCCAACTTTCTTT. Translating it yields CASSQGQGPTFF.

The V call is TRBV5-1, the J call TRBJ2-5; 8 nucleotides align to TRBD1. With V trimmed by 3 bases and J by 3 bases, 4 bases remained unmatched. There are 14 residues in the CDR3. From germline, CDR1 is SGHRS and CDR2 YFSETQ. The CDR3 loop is CASSWDRPEETQYF. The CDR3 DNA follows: TGCGCCAGCAGCTGGGACAGGCCAGAAGAGACCCAGTACTTC.

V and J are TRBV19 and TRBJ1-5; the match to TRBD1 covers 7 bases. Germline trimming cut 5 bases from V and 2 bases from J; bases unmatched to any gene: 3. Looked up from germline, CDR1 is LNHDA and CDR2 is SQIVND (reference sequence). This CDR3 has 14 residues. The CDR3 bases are TGTGCCAGTAGTCTAACAGGGGGCAATCAGCCCCAGCATTTT. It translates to CASSLTGGNQPQHF. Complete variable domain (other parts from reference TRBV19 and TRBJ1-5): DGGITQSPKYLFRKEGQNVTLSCEQNLNHDAMYWYRQDPGQGLRLIYYSQIVNDFQKGDIAEGYSVSREKKESFPLTVTSAQKNPTAFYLCASSLTGGNQPQHFGDGTRLSIL.

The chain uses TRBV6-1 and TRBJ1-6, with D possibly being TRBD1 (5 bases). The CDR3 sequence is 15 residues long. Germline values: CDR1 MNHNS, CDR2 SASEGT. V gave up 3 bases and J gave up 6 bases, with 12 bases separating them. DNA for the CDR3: TGTGCCAGCAGTGATAGTGGGACGCTTAATTCACCCCTCCACTTT. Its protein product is CASSDSGTLNSPLHF.

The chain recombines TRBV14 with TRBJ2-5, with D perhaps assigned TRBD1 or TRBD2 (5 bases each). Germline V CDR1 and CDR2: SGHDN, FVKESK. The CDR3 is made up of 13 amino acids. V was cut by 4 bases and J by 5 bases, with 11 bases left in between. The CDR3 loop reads CASSRNRRETQYF. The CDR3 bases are TGTGCCAGCAGCCGCAACAGGAGGGAGACCCAGTACTTC.

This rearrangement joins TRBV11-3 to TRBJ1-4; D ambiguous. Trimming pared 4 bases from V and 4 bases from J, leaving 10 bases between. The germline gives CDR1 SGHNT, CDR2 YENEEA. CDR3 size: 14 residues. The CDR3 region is CASSSRADNEKLFF. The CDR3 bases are TGTGCCAGCAGCTCGAGGGCGGATAATGAAAAACTGTTTTTT.

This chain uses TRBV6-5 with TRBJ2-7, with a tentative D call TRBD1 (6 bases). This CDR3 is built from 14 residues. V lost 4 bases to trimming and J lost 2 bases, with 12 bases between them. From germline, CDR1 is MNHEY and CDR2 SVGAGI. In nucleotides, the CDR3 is TGTGCCAGCAGTTCGCAGGGGAGCGCCTACGAGCAGTACTTC. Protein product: CASSSQGSAYEQYF.

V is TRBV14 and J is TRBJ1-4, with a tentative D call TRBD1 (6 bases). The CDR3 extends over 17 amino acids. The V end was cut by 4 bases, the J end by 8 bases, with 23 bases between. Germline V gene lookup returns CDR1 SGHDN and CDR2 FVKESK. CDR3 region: CASSPTGSGRYGEKLFF. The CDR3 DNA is TGTGCCAGCAGCCCCACAGGGTCGGGGAGGTACGGAGAAAAACTGTTTTTT. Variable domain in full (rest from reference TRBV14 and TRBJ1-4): EAGVTQFPSHSVIEKGQTVTLRCDPISGHDNLYWYRRVMGKEIKFLLHFVKESKQDESGMPNNRFLAERTGGTYSTLKVQPAELEDSGVYFCASSPTGSGRYGEKLFFGSGTQLSVL.

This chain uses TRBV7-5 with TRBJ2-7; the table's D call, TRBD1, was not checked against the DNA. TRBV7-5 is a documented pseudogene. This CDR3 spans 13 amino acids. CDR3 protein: CARSLAWQDEQYF. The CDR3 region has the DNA TGTGCCAGAAGCTTAGCTTGGCAGGACGAGCAGTACTTC.

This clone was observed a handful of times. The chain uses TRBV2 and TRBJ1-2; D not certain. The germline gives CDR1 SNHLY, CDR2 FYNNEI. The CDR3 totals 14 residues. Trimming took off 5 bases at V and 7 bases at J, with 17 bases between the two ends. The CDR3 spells CASSSASSLGGYTF. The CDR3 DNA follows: TGTGCCAGCAGTAGTGCAAGTTCTCTGGGTGGCTACACCTTC.

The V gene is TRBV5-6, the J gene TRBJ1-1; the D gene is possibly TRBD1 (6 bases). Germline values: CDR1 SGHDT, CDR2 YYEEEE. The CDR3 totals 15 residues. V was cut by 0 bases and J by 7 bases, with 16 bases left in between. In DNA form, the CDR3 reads TGTGCCAGCAGCTTGGCCGGGGGCCTAGGGATTGAAGCTTTCTTT. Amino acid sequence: CASSLAGGLGIEAFF.

For the CDR3, the DNA is TGTGCCAGCAGCGTGGGACTAGCGGGGGCTTCCACCGGGGAGCTGTTTTTT. This sequence encodes CASSVGLAGASTGELFF. The rearrangement joins TRBV9 to TRBJ2-2, with 14 positions matching TRBD2. The CDR3 totals 17 residues. After removal of 2 bases from V and 4 bases from J, the junction contained 4 bases not matched to a gene. Germline V lookup: CDR1 SGDLS, CDR2 YYNGEE.

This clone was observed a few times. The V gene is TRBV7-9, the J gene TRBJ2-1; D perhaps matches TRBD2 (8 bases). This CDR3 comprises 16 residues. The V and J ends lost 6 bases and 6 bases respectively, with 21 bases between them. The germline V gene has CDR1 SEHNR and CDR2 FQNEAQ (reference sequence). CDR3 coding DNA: TGTGCCAGCAGACATGGTGGGACTAGGGGGCCCAATGAGCAGTTCTTC. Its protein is CASRHGGTRGPNEQFF.